Presented here are 32 T cell receptor beta chains from one specimen sequenced in a study of blood T cell repertoires in COVID-19 (dated by TCRdb to the early 2020s). Library preparation employed the immunoSEQ multiplex PCR assay. The clones in this table, taken by TCRdb from immuneACCESS, are in-frame only. Not every clone is retained; where verified, under half of the shortfall comes from an unresolved V gene, and the cause of the rest is unknown. The sample table holds about 200,000 clones, of which around nine tenths were seen once. Over 2.5% of the sample lies in the top ten. The sample taken for sequencing was peripheral blood. The receptors come from a man in his 60s with acute or convalescent COVID-19.

J is TRBJ2-5 and V is TRBV9; 7 bases agree with TRBD1. Germline CDR1 reads SGDLS; CDR2 reads YYNGEE. The CDR3 is 14 residues long. The trim removed 4 bases at V and 3 bases at J, leaving 6 bases unmatched. This chain's CDR3 is CASSPGTAEETQYF. The CDR3 DNA reads as TGTGCCAGCAGCCCCGGGACAGCGGAAGAGACCCAGTACTTC.

The rearrangement uses TRBV6-5 and TRBJ1-2, with TRBD1 matching over 8 bases. CDR1 MNHEY and CDR2 SVGAGI come from the germline V gene. The CDR3 sequence is 15 residues long. Germline trimming cut 6 bases from V and 2 bases from J; bases unmatched to any gene: 8. As DNA, the CDR3 is TGTGCCAGCAGGTCCGGGACAGGTTCCAACTATGGCTACACCTTC. This codes for CASRSGTGSNYGYTF.

This clone was counted between two and nine times. The V gene is TRBV10-3, the J gene TRBJ2-7; TRBD1 agrees at 9 bases. Germline assignment: CDR1 ENHRY and CDR2 SYGVKD. V gave up 7 bases and J gave up 7 bases; unmatched junction bases: 14. This CDR3 contains 15 residues. The CDR3 is CAITSGTGPFGEQYF. In nucleotides, the CDR3 is TGTGCCATCACCTCGGGGACAGGGCCTTTTGGAGAGCAGTACTTC.

This clone was seen a few times. The chain employs TRBV19 and TRBJ2-7, with 10 nucleotides matching TRBD1. With V trimmed by 7 bases and J by 6 bases, 9 bases remained unmatched. Germline CDR1 LNHDA, CDR2 SQIVND (reference sequence). CDR3 length: 14 residues. In DNA form, the CDR3 reads TGTGCCAGTACTACCGGGACAGGGGTCCTCGAGCAGTACTTC. Translated, it gives CASTTGTGVLEQYF.

The gene calls are TRBV2 and TRBJ2-1, with 11 positions matching TRBD2. Trimming cost V 1 base and J 6 bases; bases outside gene matches: 5. The CDR3 sequence is 16 residues long. Germline V gene lookup returns CDR1 SNHLY and CDR2 FYNNEI. CDR3 sequence: CASSEVASGGINEQFF. CDR3 nucleotide sequence: TGTGCCAGCAGTGAAGTGGCTAGCGGGGGGATCAATGAGCAGTTCTTC.

This clone was detected only a few times. The V and J genes are TRBV2 and TRBJ1-6; 7 positions agree with TRBD1. Germline trimming cut 8 bases from V and 0 bases from J; bases unmatched to any gene: 4. The germline CDR1 and CDR2 sequences are SNHLY and FYNNEI. The CDR3 loop spans 15 amino acids. This CDR3 is CASLGQISYNSPLHF. CDR3 nucleotides: TGTGCCAGCCTGGGACAGATCTCCTATAATTCACCCCTCCACTTT.

The rearrangement links TRBV6-5 to TRBJ2-2; 8 nucleotides line up with TRBD1. The junction had 9 bases not matched to a gene; V was cut back by 7 bases and J by 5 bases. The CDR3 sequence is 15 residues long. Germline loops: CDR1 MNHEY, CDR2 SVGAGI. CDR3 sequence reads: CASNYGQGATGELFF. CDR3 sequence (DNA): TGTGCCAGCAATTATGGCCAGGGGGCGACCGGGGAGCTGTTTTTT.

This rearrangement joins TRBV11-3 to TRBJ1-1, with D perhaps TRBD1 (5 bases). V lost 3 bases and J 0 bases, leaving 11 bases between the germline ends. Germline CDR1 SGHNT, CDR2 YENEEA. The CDR3 extends over 15 amino acids. The CDR3 DNA reads TGTGCCAGCAGCTTTTCAGGGTCTCTGAACACTGAAGCTTTCTTT. Translated, it gives CASSFSGSLNTEAFF.

V is TRBV7-3 and J is TRBJ2-2; 8 bases agree with TRBD1. Trimming at V came to 3 bases and at J to 4 bases, leaving 10 bases not matched to a gene. The germline V gene has CDR1 SGHTA and CDR2 FQGTGA. This CDR3 has 17 amino acids. The CDR3 bases are TGTGCCAGCAGCTTCCTACCCGGGACAGGTGCCACCGGGGAGCTGTTTTTT. The encoded protein is CASSFLPGTGATGELFF.

The chain employs TRBV7-9 and TRBJ1-1; D possibly corresponds to TRBD1 (6 bases). V was shortened by 3 bases and J by 6 bases, with 14 bases between the two germline ends. CDR3 size: 14 residues. Germline values: CDR1 SEHNR, CDR2 FQNEAQ (reference sequence). The CDR3 spells CASSLAGELPEAFF. The DNA for the CDR3 is TGTGCCAGCAGCTTGGCAGGGGAGCTCCCTGAAGCTTTCTTT.

This clone was seen just once. The chain recombines TRBV6-5 with TRBJ2-7; D perhaps matches TRBD1 (5 bases). Deletions cut 4 bases from V and 3 bases from J, with 7 bases between. From germline, CDR1 is MNHEY and CDR2 SVGAGI. The CDR3 is 12 amino acids. CDR3 sequence (DNA): TGTGCCAGCAGTTCAGGGAACTACGAGCAGTACTTC. Translation: CASSSGNYEQYF.

The J gene is TRBJ1-2, the V gene TRBV4-3; D call uncertain. V gave up 3 bases and J gave up 4 bases, with 18 bases separating them. Germline V CDR1 and CDR2: LGHNA, YSLEER. CDR3 length equals 16 residues. The CDR3 DNA reads TGCGCCAGCAGCCAGGGCCAAGGTCCGGGAACCTATGGCTACACCTTC. As protein: CASSQGQGPGTYGYTF.

V is TRBV5-1 and J is TRBJ2-7, with 7 bases lining up with TRBD1. J was trimmed by 7 bases and V by 3 bases; bases with no gene match: 10. The germline CDR1 and CDR2 sequences are SGHRS and YFSETQ. The CDR3 is made up of 14 amino acids. CDR3 residues: CASSSETGSREQYF. The CDR3 DNA reads TGCGCCAGCAGCTCCGAGACAGGGTCAAGGGAGCAGTACTTC.

V is TRBV10-1 and J is TRBJ2-5; maybe TRBD2 (7 bases). V was shortened by 7 bases and J by 5 bases, with 20 bases between the two germline ends. From germline, CDR1 is WNHNN and CDR2 SYGVQD (reference sequence). This CDR3 contains 15 residues. The CDR3, as DNA: TGCGCCAGCATTCGTGCTGGGGGGGGCGAGGAGACCCAGTACTTC. It translates to CASIRAGGGEETQYF.

The CDR3 sequence: CASSSQGGDGYTF. CDR3 in DNA: TGCGCCAGCAGCTCCCAAGGAGGGGATGGCTACACCTTC. The rearrangement links TRBV5-1 to TRBJ1-2; tentatively, D is TRBD1 (5 bases). Trimming took off 3 bases at V and 6 bases at J, with 12 bases between the two ends. CDR1 SGHRS and CDR2 YFSETQ come from the germline V gene. The CDR3 runs to 13 residues.

The chain carries TRBV5-1 and TRBJ2-7; TRBD1 matches 7 bases. The CDR3 is made up of 14 amino acids. CDR1 and CDR2 from the germline V gene are SGHRS and YFSETQ. The V and J ends lost 4 bases and 3 bases, in that order; junction bases with no gene match: 7. The CDR3 region is CASSQGQTYYEQYF. The DNA for the CDR3 is TGCGCCAGCAGCCAGGGACAGACTTACTACGAGCAGTACTTC.

V usage is TRBV6-5 and J usage is TRBJ2-5; 7 bases are shared with TRBD1. Germline CDR1 reads MNHEY; CDR2 reads SVGAGI. Trimming cost V 6 bases and J 6 bases; bases outside gene matches: 7. The CDR3 extends over 13 amino acids. CDR3 loop: CASRPTGQQTQYF. The CDR3, as DNA: TGTGCCAGCAGGCCCACGGGACAGCAGACCCAGTACTTC.

The genes are TRBV3-1 (or the pseudogene TRBV3-2) and TRBJ1-2; 10 positions match TRBD1. The CDR3 consists of 13 residues. From germline, CDR1 is LGHDT and CDR2 YNNKEL (reference sequence). V dropped 1 base and J dropped 7; count of bases not matched to a gene: 0. CDR3 nucleotides: TGTGCCAGCAGCCAAGGGGACAGGGGTGGCTACACCTTC. As protein: CASSQGDRGGYTF.

The chain carries TRBV20-1 and TRBJ2-5; D is perhaps TRBD2 (5 bases). Looked up from germline, CDR1 is DFQATT and CDR2 is SNEGSKA (reference sequence). This CDR3 comprises 11 residues. Trimming took 8 bases from V and 5 from J, leaving 12 bases between them. The CDR3 protein is CSKATGETQYF. The CDR3 bases are TGCAGTAAGGCGACGGGGGAGACCCAGTACTTC.

The V and J genes are TRBV6-6 and TRBJ2-1; D is unclear. V was trimmed by 6 bases and J by 8 bases, leaving 11 bases between them. This CDR3 spans 12 amino acids. From germline, CDR1 is MNHNY and CDR2 SVGAGI (reference sequence). The CDR3 loop is CASSRVSDEQFF. The CDR3 coding sequence is TGTGCCAGCAGCCGAGTAAGCGATGAGCAGTTCTTC.

V gene TRBV7-3 combines with J gene TRBJ2-1; no clear D. Trimming left V 4 bases short and J 1 base short, with 5 bases between. The V gene's germline CDR1 is SGHTA and CDR2 FQGTGA. The CDR3 spans 13 residues. The chain's CDR3 is CASSSQSYNEQFF. The CDR3 DNA follows: TGTGCCAGCAGCTCCCAATCCTACAATGAGCAGTTCTTC.

The rearrangement links TRBV13 to TRBJ1-5, with 7 positions matching TRBD1. The germline V gene encodes CDR1 PRHDT and CDR2 FYEKMQ (reference sequence). Trimming removed 5 bases from V and 3 bases from J; junction bases left unmatched: 4. CDR3 length: 14 amino acids. The CDR3 coding sequence is TGTGCCAGCAGCCACAGGGGTCCCAATCAGCCCCAGCATTTT. Translated, it gives CASSHRGPNQPQHF.

The chain uses TRBV6-5 and TRBJ1-3, with TRBD1 matching 7 bases. The CDR3 is 14 residues long. Germline V gene data show CDR1 as MNHEY and CDR2 as SVGAGI. V shed 7 bases and J 0 bases; nucleotides not matched to a gene: 3. The CDR3 loop reads CASTGQPSGNTIYF. CDR3 DNA sequence: TGTGCCAGCACGGGACAGCCCTCTGGAAACACCATATATTTT.

This clone was found many times. V is TRBV6-4 and J is TRBJ2-6; 8 bases are shared with TRBD2. The CDR3 has 14 residues. The V gene end was trimmed by 7 bases and the J gene end by 11 bases; junction bases not matched to a gene: 10. Germline CDR1 is MRHNA and CDR2 is SNTAGT. The CDR3: CASTPGGGADVLTF. As DNA, the CDR3 is TGTGCCAGCACCCCCGGGGGGGGAGCAGACGTCCTGACTTTC.

The V call is TRBV19, the J call TRBJ1-2; D gene ambiguous. CDR3 length: 15 amino acids. CDR1 and CDR2 from the germline V gene are LNHDA and SQIVND (reference sequence). Trimming took off 8 bases at V and 7 bases at J, with 23 bases between the two ends. The CDR3 spells CASGETGAGQLGYTF. CDR3 bases: TGTGCCAGTGGAGAAACGGGAGCGGGCCAGCTTGGCTACACCTTC.

The gene calls are TRBV29-1 and TRBJ1-5; 11 bases agree with TRBD1. Germline V CDR1 and CDR2: SQVTM, ANQGSEA. The CDR3 spans 17 residues. V shed 6 bases, J shed 2 bases, and the junction held 12 bases outside the gene matches. The CDR3 spells CSVVEGQGVRGNQPQHF. CDR3 sequence (DNA): TGCAGCGTCGTCGAGGGACAGGGGGTCAGGGGCAATCAGCCCCAGCATTTT.

The rearrangement links TRBV10-1 to TRBJ2-3; a weak D match, TRBD2 (5 bases). V shed 0 bases and J shed 0 bases, with 10 bases lying between them. Germline V gene data show CDR1 as WNHNN and CDR2 as SYGVQD (reference sequence). CDR3 length equals 16 residues. The CDR3 spells CASSESFGVSTDTQYF. The CDR3 DNA follows: TGCGCCAGCAGTGAGTCATTCGGGGTTAGCACAGATACGCAGTATTTT.

CDR3 residues: CASSYHNGGNQPQHF. The CDR3 DNA sequence: TGTGCCAGCAGTTACCATAACGGGGGGAATCAGCCCCAGCATTTT. The rearrangement links TRBV6-5 to TRBJ1-5; possibly TRBD1 for D (5 bases). Trimming removed 2 bases at V and 4 bases at J, with 12 bases between. This CDR3 contains 15 residues. Germline V gene data show CDR1 as MNHEY and CDR2 as SVGAGI.

The V gene is TRBV19, the J gene TRBJ1-5; D call uncertain. The V and J ends lost 3 bases and 0 bases respectively, with 9 bases between them. The CDR3 sequence is 15 residues long. The germline gives CDR1 LNHDA, CDR2 SQIVND (reference sequence). CDR3: CASSMWHRSNQPQHF. CDR3 DNA sequence: TGTGCCAGTAGTATGTGGCATCGTAGCAATCAGCCCCAGCATTTT.

This clone was seen more than once but under ten times. This chain links TRBV2 with TRBJ1-4; TRBD1 is a possible D gene (5 bases). The CDR3 has 15 residues. Germline V gene data show CDR1 as SNHLY and CDR2 as FYNNEI. V was trimmed by 6 bases and J by 4 bases, leaving 15 bases between them. CDR3 sequence: CASRDTGWGNEKLFF. CDR3 nucleotides: TGTGCCAGCAGGGACACAGGTTGGGGTAATGAAAAACTGTTTTTT.

The rearrangement joins TRBV28 to TRBJ1-1; TRBD1 might be the D (5 bases). The V and J ends lost 3 bases and 1 base respectively, with 9 bases between them. Germline lookup yields CDR1 MDHEN and CDR2 SYDVKM. This CDR3 comprises 14 residues. CDR3 nucleotides: TGTGCCAGCAGTTTCGGGGGACGGAACACTGAAGCTTTCTTT. Residues: CASSFGGRNTEAFF. The whole variable domain, remainder taken from reference TRBV28 and TRBJ1-1, is DVKVTQSSRYLVKRTGEKVFLECVQDMDHENMFWYRQDPGLGLRLIYFSYDVKMKEKGDIPEGYSVSREKKERFSLILESASTNQTSMYLCASSFGGRNTEAFFGQGTRLTVV.

The J gene is TRBJ2-1, the V gene TRBV28; D possibly corresponds to TRBD2 (6 bases). The germline V and J ends were trimmed by 6 bases and 4 bases, with 16 bases remaining between them. CDR1 and CDR2 (germline): MDHEN, SYDVKM. The CDR3 covers 15 residues. Here the CDR3 reads CASSTGGRRYNEQFF. CDR3 DNA sequence: TGTGCCAGCAGCACTGGGGGGAGGAGGTACAATGAGCAGTTCTTC.